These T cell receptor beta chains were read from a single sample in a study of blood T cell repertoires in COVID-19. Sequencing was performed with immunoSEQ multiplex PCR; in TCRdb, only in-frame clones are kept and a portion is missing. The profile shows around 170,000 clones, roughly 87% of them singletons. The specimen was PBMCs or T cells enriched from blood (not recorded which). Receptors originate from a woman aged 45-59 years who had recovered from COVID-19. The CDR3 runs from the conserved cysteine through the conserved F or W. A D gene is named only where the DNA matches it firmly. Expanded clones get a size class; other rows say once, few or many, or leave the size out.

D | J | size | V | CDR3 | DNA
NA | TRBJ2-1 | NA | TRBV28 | CASMGGGAHFKYNEQFF | TGTGCCAGCATGGGCGGGGGCGCGCATTTTAAATACAATGAGCAGTTCTTC
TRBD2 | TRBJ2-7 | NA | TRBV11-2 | CASSPGLAGPYEQYF | TGTGCCAGCAGCCCAGGACTAGCGGGACCCTACGAGCAGTACTTC
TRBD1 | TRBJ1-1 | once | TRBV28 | CASSLGQGAAETEAFF | TGTGCCAGCAGTTTGGGTCAGGGGGCTGCGGAAACTGAAGCTTTCTTT
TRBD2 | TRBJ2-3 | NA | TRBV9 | CASSRPPSPGRVGTDTQYF | TGTGCCAGCAGTAGACCCCCCTCTCCCGGGAGGGTAGGCACAGATACGCAGTATTTT
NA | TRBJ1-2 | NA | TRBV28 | CASITTGEYGYTF | TGTGCCAGCATCACGACCGGGGAATATGGCTACACCTTC
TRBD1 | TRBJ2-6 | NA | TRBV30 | CATLKAGGSGANVLTF | TGTGCCACCCTAAAGGCAGGGGGCTCTGGGGCCAACGTCCTGACTTTC
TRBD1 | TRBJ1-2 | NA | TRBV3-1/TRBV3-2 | CASSQDRTGGYGYTF | TGTGCCAGCAGCCAAGATCGTACAGGGGGTTATGGCTACACCTTC
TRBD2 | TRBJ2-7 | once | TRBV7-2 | CASSALAGGTYEQYF | TGTGCCAGCAGCGCCCTAGCGGGAGGAACTTACGAGCAGTACTTC
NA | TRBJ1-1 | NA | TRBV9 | CASSAGQRPSNTEAFF | TGTGCCAGCAGCGCCGGACAGAGACCTTCGAACACTGAAGCTTTCTTT
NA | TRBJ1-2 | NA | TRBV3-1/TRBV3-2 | CASSQGGYGYTF | TGTGCCAGCAGCCAGGGGGGGTATGGCTACACCTTC
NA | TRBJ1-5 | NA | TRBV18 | CASSPQGRSKDQPQHF | TGTGCCAGCTCACCACAGGGGCGCAGCAAGGATCAGCCCCAGCATTTT
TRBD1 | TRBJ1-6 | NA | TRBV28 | CASTPDRANDSPLHF | TGTGCCAGCACCCCGGACAGGGCGAATGATTCACCCCTCCACTTT
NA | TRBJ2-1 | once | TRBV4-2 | CASSQAGTLDNEQFF | TGTGCCAGCAGCCAAGCCGGGACTCTTGACAATGAGCAGTTCTTC
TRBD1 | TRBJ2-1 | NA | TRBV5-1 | CASSYGTGANEQFF | TGCGCCAGCAGCTACGGGACAGGGGCCAATGAGCAGTTCTTC
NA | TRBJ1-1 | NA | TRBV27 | CASSRRTVNTEAFF | TGTGCCAGCAGTAGAAGAACAGTGAACACTGAAGCTTTCTTT
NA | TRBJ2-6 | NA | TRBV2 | CASTVGANVLTF | TGTGCCAGTACAGTTGGGGCCAACGTCCTGACTTTC
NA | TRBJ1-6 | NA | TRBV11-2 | CASSLVQGKAPLHF | TGTGCCAGCAGCTTAGTCCAGGGGAAGGCACCCCTCCACTTT